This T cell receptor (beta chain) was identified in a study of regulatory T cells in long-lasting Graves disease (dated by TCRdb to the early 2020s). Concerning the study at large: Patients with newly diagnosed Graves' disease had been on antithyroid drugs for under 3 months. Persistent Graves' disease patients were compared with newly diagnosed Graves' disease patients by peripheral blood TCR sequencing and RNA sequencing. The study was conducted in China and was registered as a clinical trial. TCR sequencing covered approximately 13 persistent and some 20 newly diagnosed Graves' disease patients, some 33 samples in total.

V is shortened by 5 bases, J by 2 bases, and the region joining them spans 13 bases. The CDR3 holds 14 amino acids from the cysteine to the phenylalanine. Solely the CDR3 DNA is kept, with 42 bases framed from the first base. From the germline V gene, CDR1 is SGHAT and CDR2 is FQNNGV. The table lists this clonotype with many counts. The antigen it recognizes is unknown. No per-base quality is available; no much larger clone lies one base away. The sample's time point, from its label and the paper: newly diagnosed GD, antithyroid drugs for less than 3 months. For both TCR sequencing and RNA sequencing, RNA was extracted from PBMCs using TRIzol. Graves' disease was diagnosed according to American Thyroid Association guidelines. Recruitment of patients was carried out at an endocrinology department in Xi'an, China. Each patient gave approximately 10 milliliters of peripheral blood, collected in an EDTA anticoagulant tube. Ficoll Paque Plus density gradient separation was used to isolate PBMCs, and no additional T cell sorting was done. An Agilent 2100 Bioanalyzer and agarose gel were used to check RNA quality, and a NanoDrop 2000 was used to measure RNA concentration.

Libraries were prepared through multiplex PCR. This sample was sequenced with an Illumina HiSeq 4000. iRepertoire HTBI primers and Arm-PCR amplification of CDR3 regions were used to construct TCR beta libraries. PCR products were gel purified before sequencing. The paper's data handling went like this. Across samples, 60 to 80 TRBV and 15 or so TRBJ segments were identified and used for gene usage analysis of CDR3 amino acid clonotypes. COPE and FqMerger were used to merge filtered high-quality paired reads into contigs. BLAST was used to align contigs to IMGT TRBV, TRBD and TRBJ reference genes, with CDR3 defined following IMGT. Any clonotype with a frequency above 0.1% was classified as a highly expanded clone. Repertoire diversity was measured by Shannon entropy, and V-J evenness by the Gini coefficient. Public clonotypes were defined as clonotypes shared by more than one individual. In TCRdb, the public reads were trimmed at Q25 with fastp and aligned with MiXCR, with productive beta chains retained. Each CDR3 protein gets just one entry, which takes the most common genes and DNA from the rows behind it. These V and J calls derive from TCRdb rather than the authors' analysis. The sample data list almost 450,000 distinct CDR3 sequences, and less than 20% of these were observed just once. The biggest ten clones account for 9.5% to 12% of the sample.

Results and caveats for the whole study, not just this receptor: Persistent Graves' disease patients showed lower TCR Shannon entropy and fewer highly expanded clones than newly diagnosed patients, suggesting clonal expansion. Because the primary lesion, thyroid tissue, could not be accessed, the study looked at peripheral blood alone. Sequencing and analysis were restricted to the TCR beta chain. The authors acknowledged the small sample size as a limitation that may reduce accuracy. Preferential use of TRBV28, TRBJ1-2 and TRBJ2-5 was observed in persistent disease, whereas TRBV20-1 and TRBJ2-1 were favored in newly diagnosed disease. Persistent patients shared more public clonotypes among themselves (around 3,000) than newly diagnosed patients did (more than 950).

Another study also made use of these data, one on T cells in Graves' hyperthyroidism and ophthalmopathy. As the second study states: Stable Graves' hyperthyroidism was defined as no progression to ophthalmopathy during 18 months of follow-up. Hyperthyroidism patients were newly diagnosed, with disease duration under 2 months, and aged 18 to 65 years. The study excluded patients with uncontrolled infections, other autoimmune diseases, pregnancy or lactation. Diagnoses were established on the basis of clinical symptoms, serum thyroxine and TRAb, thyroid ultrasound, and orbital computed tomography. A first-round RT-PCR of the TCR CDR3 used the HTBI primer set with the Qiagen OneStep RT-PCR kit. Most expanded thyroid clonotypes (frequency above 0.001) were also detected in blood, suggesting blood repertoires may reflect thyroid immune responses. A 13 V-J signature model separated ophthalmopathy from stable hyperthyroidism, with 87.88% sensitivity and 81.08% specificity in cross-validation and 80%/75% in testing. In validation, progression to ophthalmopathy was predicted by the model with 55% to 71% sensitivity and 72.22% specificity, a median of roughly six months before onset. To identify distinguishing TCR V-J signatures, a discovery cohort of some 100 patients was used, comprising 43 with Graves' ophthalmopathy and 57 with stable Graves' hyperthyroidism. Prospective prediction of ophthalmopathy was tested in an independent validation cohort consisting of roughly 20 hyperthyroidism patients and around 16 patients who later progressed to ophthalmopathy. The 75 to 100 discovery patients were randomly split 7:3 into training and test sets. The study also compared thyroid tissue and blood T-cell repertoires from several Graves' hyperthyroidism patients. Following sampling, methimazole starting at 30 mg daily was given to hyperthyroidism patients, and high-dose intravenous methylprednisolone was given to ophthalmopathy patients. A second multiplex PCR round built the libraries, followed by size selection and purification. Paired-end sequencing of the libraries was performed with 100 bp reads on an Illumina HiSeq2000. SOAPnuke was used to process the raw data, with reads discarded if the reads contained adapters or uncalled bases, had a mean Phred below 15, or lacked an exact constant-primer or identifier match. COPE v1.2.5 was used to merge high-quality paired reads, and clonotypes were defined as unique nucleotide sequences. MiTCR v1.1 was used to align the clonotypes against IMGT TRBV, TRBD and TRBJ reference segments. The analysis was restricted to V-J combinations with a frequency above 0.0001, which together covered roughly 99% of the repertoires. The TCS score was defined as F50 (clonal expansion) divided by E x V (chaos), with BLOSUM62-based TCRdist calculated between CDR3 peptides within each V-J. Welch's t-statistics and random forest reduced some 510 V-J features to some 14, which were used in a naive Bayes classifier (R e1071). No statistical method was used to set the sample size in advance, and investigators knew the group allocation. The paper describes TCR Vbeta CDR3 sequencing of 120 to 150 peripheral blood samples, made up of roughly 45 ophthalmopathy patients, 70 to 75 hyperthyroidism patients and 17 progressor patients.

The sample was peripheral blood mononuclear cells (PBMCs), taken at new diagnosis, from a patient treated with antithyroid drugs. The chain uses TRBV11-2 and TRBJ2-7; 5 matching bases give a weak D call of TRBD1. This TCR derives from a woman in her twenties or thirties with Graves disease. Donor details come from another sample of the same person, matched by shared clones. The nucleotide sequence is TGTGCCAGCAGCCGCCGGACAAGCACCTACGAGCAGTACTTC. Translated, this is CASSRRTSTYEQYF.